The clone carrying this TCR beta chain has a count of ten or more. Antigen: not known. The V end was cut by 3 bases, the J end by 5 bases, with 22 bases between. This CDR3 has 16 amino acids. Germline V gene data show CDR1 as DFQATT and CDR2 as SNEGSKA (reference sequence). Transcripts of RNA were the source for amplifying TCR beta CDR3 regions. First-round RT-PCR employed HTBI primers, with a second-round multiplex PCR after it. TCRdb fed the multiplex PCR reads into MiXCR, producing one record per CDR3 protein. The data contain 600,000 to 700,000 distinct CDR3 sequences, roughly two fifths of them seen just once; the ten biggest clones take up roughly 3.5%. The sample is drawn from a study of Graves' ophthalmopathy and Graves' hyperthyroidism. Findings and caveats of the study: Ophthalmopathy progression was predicted by the model at less than 71% sensitivity and 72% to 80% specificity.

The rearrangement joins TRBV20-1 to TRBJ2-5; possibly TRBD1 or TRBD2 for D (5 bases each). The sample taken for sequencing was peripheral blood. This TCR derives from an adult man with Graves' ophthalmopathy. The CDR3 DNA reads TGCAGTGCTAGGGAGGACATCGGGTCAAAAAGGGAGACCCAGTACTTC. Translating it yields CSAREDIGSKRETQYF.